Given below is one T cell receptor (beta chain) in context. This record comes from a study of blood T cell repertoires in COVID-19. Across the whole study: Spain, Italy and the United States supplied samples that represented acute and convalescent COVID-19. PBMCs, B-cell-depleted T cells, or T cells were the source of the cDNA or gDNA that made up the material.

Generated by immunoSEQ multiplex PCR, the TCRdb table keeps only in-frame clones and is missing some. The data show 300,000 to 450,000 clones, 88% seen once. Clinical history reported by participants formed the basis on which cohorts were assigned. Recovered status in Cohort 3 required two negative PCRs, clearance, or symptom resolution. This CDR3 spans 14 amino acids. Trimming left V 2 bases short and J 3 bases short, with 8 bases between. The germline V gene has CDR1 MNHEY and CDR2 SVGAGI. This sequence was found in a woman younger than 30 who had recovered from COVID-19. The sequencing input was PBMCs or T cells enriched from blood (not recorded which). The chain carries TRBV6-5 and TRBJ1-5, with a weak D call TRBD1 (6 bases). The CDR3 loop is CASSYAGDNQPQHF. CDR3 in DNA: TGTGCCAGCAGTTACGCAGGGGACAATCAGCCCCAGCATTTT.